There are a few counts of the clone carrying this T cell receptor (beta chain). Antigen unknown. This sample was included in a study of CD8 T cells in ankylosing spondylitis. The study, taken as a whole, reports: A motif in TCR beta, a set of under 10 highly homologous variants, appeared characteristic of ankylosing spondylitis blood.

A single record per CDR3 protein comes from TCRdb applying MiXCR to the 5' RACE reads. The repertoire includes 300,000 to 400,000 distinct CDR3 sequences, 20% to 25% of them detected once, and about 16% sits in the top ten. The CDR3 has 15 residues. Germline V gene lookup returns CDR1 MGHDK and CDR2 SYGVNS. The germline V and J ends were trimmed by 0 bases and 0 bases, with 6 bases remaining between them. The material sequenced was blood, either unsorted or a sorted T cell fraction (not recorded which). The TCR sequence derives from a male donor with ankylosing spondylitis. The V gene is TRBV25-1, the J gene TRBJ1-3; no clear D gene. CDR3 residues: CASSEYLLSGNTIYF. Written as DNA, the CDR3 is TGTGCCAGCAGTGAATATCTACTCTCTGGAAACACCATATATTTT.